Below, 20 T cell receptor beta chains from the same sample are listed, as sequenced in a study of shared clonotypes between healthy human individuals. TCRdb's table, derived via immunoSEQ multiplex PCR, lists solely in-frame clones and lacks some. This sample has about 2 million clones, with roughly 96% found just once. The sample consisted of naive CD4+ T cells sorted from blood. The subset here: CD45RA+ positively selected. These receptors were taken from a young man in good health.

This chain connects TRBV10-3 to TRBJ2-7; 7 positions agree with TRBD1. The germline CDR1 and CDR2 sequences are ENHRY and SYGVKD. Trimming removed 6 bases from V and 3 bases from J; junction bases left unmatched: 8. This CDR3 contains 14 residues. As DNA, the CDR3 is TGTGCCATCAGCTCGACAGGGATCAGCTACGAGCAGTACTTC. Protein product: CAISSTGISYEQYF.

The chain joins TRBV7-3 to TRBJ2-2, with TRBD2 identical over 14 bases. V dropped 4 bases and J dropped 4; count of bases not matched to a gene: 2. Germline CDR1 SGHTA, CDR2 FQGTGA. This CDR3 spans 16 amino acids. The DNA for the CDR3 is TGTGCCAGCAGCTCGGGGACTAGCGGGGGCACCGGGGAGCTGTTTTTT. It translates to CASSSGTSGGTGELFF.

The V gene is TRBV5-6, the J gene TRBJ2-2; TRBD2 matches at 10 bases. The CDR3 has 15 residues. Germline V gene sequence: CDR1 SGHDT, CDR2 YYEEEE. The trim removed 3 bases at V and 7 bases at J, leaving 6 bases unmatched. CDR3 nucleotide sequence: TGTGCCAGCAGCTCTCTAGCGGGAGTGGGCGGGGAGCTGTTTTTT. Its translation: CASSSLAGVGGELFF.

The V gene is TRBV4-1, the J gene TRBJ2-7; D is perhaps TRBD1 (5 bases). The CDR3 totals 14 residues. Per the germline V gene, CDR1 is MGHRA and CDR2 is YSYEKL. V dropped 1 base and J dropped 1 base, with 8 bases sitting between them. CDR3 in DNA: TGCGCCAGCAGCCAAGGAGACAGATCCTACGAGCAGTACTTC. Translating gives CASSQGDRSYEQYF.

The chain is built from TRBV27 and TRBJ2-7, with D unresolved. This CDR3 contains 15 residues. V lost 2 bases and J lost 0, with 11 bases in between. Germline assignment: CDR1 MNHEY and CDR2 SMNVEV (reference sequence). The CDR3 loop is CASSLGPAFSYEQYF. DNA of the CDR3: TGTGCCAGCAGTTTAGGGCCAGCGTTCTCCTACGAGCAGTACTTC.

The rearrangement joins TRBV6-5 to TRBJ2-7; 8 bases are shared with TRBD1. With V trimmed by 3 bases and J by 6 bases, 10 bases remained unmatched. Germline V gene sequence: CDR1 MNHEY, CDR2 SVGAGI. This CDR3 comprises 15 residues. DNA of the CDR3: TGTGCCAGCAGTTATAGTTGGCAGGGGGCGTCCGAGCAGTACTTC. Residues: CASSYSWQGASEQYF.

The chain carries TRBV5-1 and TRBJ2-7; 7 nucleotides line up with TRBD2. The CDR3 has 14 residues. The V gene's germline CDR1 is SGHRS and CDR2 YFSETQ. V was pared by 3 bases and J by 2 bases, with 5 bases of the junction left unmatched. CDR3 sequence: CASSSGTTAYEQYF. CDR3 nucleotide sequence: TGCGCCAGCAGCTCCGGGACTACTGCCTACGAGCAGTACTTC.

The chain couples TRBV7-9 to TRBJ2-2, with D possibly TRBD1 on 5 matching bases. The CDR3 is 18 residues long. Germline V gene lookup returns CDR1 SEHNR and CDR2 FQNEAQ (reference sequence). V was pared by 1 base and J by 3 bases, with 18 bases between. Here the CDR3 reads CASSLDRLAGKDTGELFF. CDR3 in DNA: TGTGCCAGCAGCTTAGATCGTTTGGCAGGGAAGGACACCGGGGAGCTGTTTTTT.

The chain employs TRBV9 and TRBJ1-4; possible D gene TRBD1, 5 bases. V lost 1 base and J lost 4, with 11 bases in between. The CDR3 has 15 amino acids. Germline V gives CDR1 SGDLS, CDR2 YYNGEE. CDR3: CASSVSTAYNEKLFF. In DNA, the CDR3 is TGTGCCAGCAGCGTATCGACAGCATATAATGAAAAACTGTTTTTT.

This rearrangement joins TRBV2 to TRBJ2-7, with D possibly being TRBD1 (5 bases). Germline CDR1 SNHLY, CDR2 FYNNEI. V was pared by 5 bases and J by 6 bases, with 11 bases between. The CDR3 runs to 12 residues. CDR3: CASSWGPGEQYF. Written as DNA, the CDR3 is TGTGCCAGCAGTTGGGGCCCCGGCGAGCAGTACTTC.

The chain recombines TRBV25-1 with TRBJ2-1; 9 bases map to TRBD2. The CDR3 is 15 residues long. Germline V CDR1 and CDR2: MGHDK, SYGVNS. V trimming: 5 bases; J trimming: 0 bases; junction bases outside the gene matches: 2. CDR3 sequence reads: CASSHSGSSYNEQFF. The CDR3, as DNA: TGTGCCAGCAGTCATAGCGGGAGCTCCTACAATGAGCAGTTCTTC.

CDR3 sequence reads: CASSPFNTGELFF. The CDR3 DNA follows: TGTGCCAGCAGTCCCTTCAACACCGGGGAGCTGTTTTTT. The rearrangement uses TRBV27 and TRBJ2-2; unclear D gene. This CDR3 spans 13 amino acids. V was clipped by 5 bases and J by 2 bases, with 6 bases between them. CDR1 and CDR2 from the germline V gene are MNHEY and SMNVEV (reference sequence).

This clone was found once. This rearrangement joins TRBV5-1 to TRBJ2-5; 9 bases match TRBD1. Germline V gives CDR1 SGHRS, CDR2 YFSETQ. V lost 4 bases to trimming and J lost 4 bases; unmatched junction nucleotides: 8. This CDR3 has 15 residues. The CDR3 spells CASSVAGTGSETQYF. CDR3 nucleotide sequence: TGCGCCAGCAGCGTAGCCGGGACAGGGTCAGAGACCCAGTACTTC.

The J gene is TRBJ2-7, the V gene TRBV4-3; TRBD2 agrees at 8 bases. V trimming: 4 bases; J trimming: 4 bases; junction bases outside the gene matches: 9. The CDR3 covers 15 residues. Germline V CDR1 and CDR2: LGHNA, YSLEER. In DNA form, the CDR3 reads TGCGCCAGCAGCCTCAGACTAGCGTGGTTGTACGAGCAGTACTTC. Amino acid sequence: CASSLRLAWLYEQYF.

CDR3 in amino acids: CAWSVPGLSPLHF. The CDR3 DNA sequence: TGTGCCTGGAGTGTACCGGGGCTTTCACCCCTCCACTTT. This rearrangement joins TRBV30 to TRBJ1-6; D may be TRBD1 (5 bases). V was clipped by 0 bases and J by 9 bases, with 9 bases between them. Germline CDR1 reads GTSNPN; CDR2 reads SVGIG (reference sequence). The CDR3 covers 13 residues.

V and J are TRBV19 and TRBJ2-1; the D call may be TRBD1 or TRBD2 (5 bases each). Germline values: CDR1 LNHDA, CDR2 SQIVND (reference sequence). V was pared by 7 bases and J by 5 bases, with 12 bases between. The CDR3 is made up of 13 amino acids. The CDR3 coding sequence is TGTGCCAGTACCCGGGGCTGGGACAATGAGCAGTTCTTC. Amino acids: CASTRGWDNEQFF.

Comments on this clone: The same CDR3 arises from other DNA sequences in this sample as well. The chain employs TRBV27 and TRBJ1-2, with D possibly being TRBD1 (5 bases). Germline V gene data show CDR1 as MNHEY and CDR2 as SMNVEV (reference sequence). Trimming left V 0 bases short and J 4 bases short, with 6 bases between. This CDR3 has 13 residues. CDR3 nucleotides: TGTGCCAGCAGTTTATCCGGGACCTATGGCTACACCTTC. Translated, it gives CASSLSGTYGYTF.

The V call is TRBV30, the J call TRBJ2-2; D gene ambiguous. Trimming took off 0 bases at V and 10 bases at J, with 12 bases between the two ends. The CDR3 contains 13 residues. CDR1 is GTSNPN, CDR2 SVGIG, per germline (reference sequence). The DNA for the CDR3 is TGTGCCTGGAGTGTAGTGAGTTTTTTGGAGCTGTTTTTT. This translates into CAWSVVSFLELFF.

Written as DNA, the CDR3 is TGTGCCAGCAGCCTACCTGGACCAGGGGCCAACGTCCTGACTTTC. Its translation is CASSLPGPGANVLTF. The chain couples TRBV6-5 to TRBJ2-6; D is undetermined. V was trimmed by 6 bases and J by 4 bases, leaving 13 bases between them. Germline CDR1 MNHEY, CDR2 SVGAGI. This CDR3 is built from 15 residues.

The CDR3 here is CASSERPPIAASNEKLFF. CDR3 coding DNA: TGTGCCAGCAGTGAACGACCTCCGATCGCGGCCTCTAATGAAAAACTGTTTTTT. V gene TRBV2 combines with J gene TRBJ1-4; D uncertain. V lost 2 bases, J lost 3 bases, and 19 bases lay in between. CDR3 size: 18 residues. Germline V lookup: CDR1 SNHLY, CDR2 FYNNEI.